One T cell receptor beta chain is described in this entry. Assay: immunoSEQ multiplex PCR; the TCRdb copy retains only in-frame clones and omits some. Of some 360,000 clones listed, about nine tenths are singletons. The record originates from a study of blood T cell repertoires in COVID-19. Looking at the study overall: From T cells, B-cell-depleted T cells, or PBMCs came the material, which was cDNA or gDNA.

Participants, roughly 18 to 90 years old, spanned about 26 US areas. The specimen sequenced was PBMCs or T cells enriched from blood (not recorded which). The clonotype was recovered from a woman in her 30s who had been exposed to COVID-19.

This CDR3 reads CASSEQGSFSDTQYF. The DNA of the CDR3 is TGTGCCAGCAGTGAACAGGGGTCCTTCTCGGATACGCAGTATTTT. The chain joins TRBV6-1 to TRBJ2-3, with a tentative D call TRBD1 (6 bases). This CDR3 is built from 15 residues. Germline-derived CDR1 and CDR2 are MNHNS and SASEGT. The V end was cut by 2 bases, the J end by 6 bases, with 15 bases between.